These T cell receptor beta chains were read from a single sample in a study of STAT3 mutations in large granular lymphocyte leukemia. The data were produced by immunoSEQ multiplex PCR, yet TCRdb's version contains in-frame clones alone and is incomplete. The data hold approximately 8,400 clones, with 92% observed a single time. Specimen: peripheral blood mononuclear cells. The receptor source for this set is a man in his 60s with T-cell large granular lymphocyte leukemia. Some clones in this sample may be carry-over from other donors' samples. The CDR3 runs from the conserved cysteine through the conserved F or W. Fields, in order: D gene, CDR3 length, J gene, V gene, clone size, CDR3 protein, CDR3 DNA. D genes are given only for firm matches. Clone size, where shown, is once, few, many, or a class for clones that have expanded.

-,9,TRBJ2-3,TRBV27,-,CASEGTQYF,TGTGCCAGCGAGGGTACGCAGTATTTT
-,15,TRBJ2-1,TRBV7-9,-,CASSPRRVGMDEQFF,TGTGCCAGCAGCCCTAGGCGGGTTGGGATGGATGAGCAGTTCTTC
-,15,TRBJ2-1,TRBV5-6,-,CASSLGSAKINEQFF,TGTGCCAGCAGCTTGGGGTCGGCTAAGATTAATGAGCAGTTCTTC
TRBD2,16,TRBJ2-5,TRBV7-2,-,CASSLEGTSGRETQYF,TGTGCCAGCAGCTTAGAAGGGACTAGCGGGAGGGAGACCCAGTACTTC
TRBD1,16,TRBJ2-5,TRBV18,-,CASSPGTGGRTGTQYF,TGTGCCAGCTCACCAGGGACAGGGGGCCGGACGGGGACCCAGTACTTC
TRBD2,17,TRBJ2-1,TRBV7-9,-,CASSSSLEAGGFVEQFF,TGTGCCAGCAGCTCCTCCCTTGAGGCGGGAGGGTTTGTTGAGCAGTTCTTC
-,13,TRBJ2-7,TRBV2,-,CASSVGPSYEQYF,TGTGCCAGCAGTGTGGGGCCCTCCTACGAGCAGTACTTC
TRBD1,14,TRBJ1-2,TRBV6-5,few,CASSGQGQVYGYTF,TGTGCCAGCAGTGGACAGGGACAGGTCTATGGCTACACCTTC
-,15,TRBJ2-7,TRBV25-1,-,CASIPEAGVGYEQYF,TGTGCCAGCATCCCGGAGGCAGGGGTCGGCTACGAGCAGTACTTC
-,11,TRBJ2-3,TRBV7-2,-,CASSLTDTQYF,TGTGCCAGCAGTCTGACAGATACGCAGTATTTT
-,15,TRBJ2-3,TRBV5-4,-,CASSWGDSSTDTQYF,TGTGCCAGCAGCTGGGGGGACAGCAGCACAGATACGCAGTATTTT
TRBD2,16,TRBJ2-7,TRBV30,-,CAWSLGLAGGGDEQYF,TGTGCCTGGAGTCTGGGACTAGCGGGAGGCGGCGACGAGCAGTACTTC
-,15,TRBJ2-5,TRBV5-4,-,CASSLGGDSQETQYF,TGTGCCAGCAGCTTGGGGGGGGACAGCCAAGAGACCCAGTACTTC
TRBD1,15,TRBJ2-5,TRBV28,-,CASSAGTGPGKTQYF,TGTGCCAGCAGTGCGGGGACAGGGCCTGGAAAGACCCAGTACTTC
TRBD2,14,TRBJ2-1,TRBV29-1,-,CSVDGASGSDEQFF,TGCAGCGTTGATGGGGCTAGCGGGAGCGATGAGCAGTTCTTC
TRBD1,14,TRBJ2-2,TRBV2,-,CASSEGRGTGELFF,TGTGCCAGCAGTGAGGGCAGGGGGACCGGGGAGCTGTTTTTT
-,13,TRBJ1-1,TRBV7-3,-,CASSLRAQGEAFF,TGTGCCAGCAGCTTAAGGGCCCAGGGTGAAGCTTTCTTT
TRBD2,19,TRBJ2-3,TRBV10-2,-,CASSETSGRFSPSTDTQYF,TGCGCCAGCAGTGAGACTAGCGGGAGGTTCTCCCCTAGCACAGATACGCAGTATTTT
-,14,TRBJ2-7,TRBV10-3,-,CAISEQTGRIEQYF,TGTGCCATCAGTGAGCAAACAGGGAGGATCGAGCAGTACTTC
-,14,TRBJ2-3,TRBV7-2,-,CASSLEYRRDTQYF,TGTGCCAGCAGCTTAGAGTACAGGAGAGATACGCAGTATTTT
-,15,TRBJ2-3,TRBV7-9,-,CATQPDSGSTDTQYF,TGTGCCACCCAACCAGACAGCGGGAGCACAGATACGCAGTATTTT
-,14,TRBJ2-3,TRBV23-1,-,CASSHLGGADTQYF,TGCGCCAGCAGTCACCTTGGGGGAGCCGATACGCAGTATTTT
TRBD2,21,TRBJ2-2,TRBV28,-,CASSLEFQGLAIPSGTGELFF,TGTGCCAGCAGTTTAGAGTTCCAGGGACTAGCTATCCCCTCGGGGACCGGGGAGCTGTTTTTT
TRBD1,12,TRBJ1-1,TRBV30,-,CAWSGRDREAFF,TGTGCCTGGAGTGGGCGGGACAGGGAAGCTTTCTTT
-,13,TRBJ1-5,TRBV6-1,-,CASGAAGNQPQHF,TGTGCCAGCGGCGCGGCAGGAAATCAGCCCCAGCATTTT
-,17,TRBJ2-3,TRBV12-5,-,CASGLVLGGGNADTQYF,TGTGCTAGTGGTTTGGTACTAGGAGGGGGCAATGCAGATACGCAGTATTTT
-,13,TRBJ1-5,TRBV28,-,CASSLHGTQPQHF,TGTGCCAGCAGTTTACATGGGACTCAGCCCCAGCATTTT
-,16,TRBJ1-1,TRBV19,-,CASSIGYPGLNTEAFF,TGTGCCAGTAGTATCGGATATCCGGGCCTGAACACTGAAGCTTTCTTT
-,13,TRBJ1-5,TRBV6-5,-,CASTPTPDQPQHF,TGTGCCAGCACCCCGACCCCGGATCAGCCCCAGCATTTT
TRBD2,15,TRBJ2-1,TRBV6-5,few,CASSLLAGGYNEQFF,TGTGCCAGCAGTTTGCTAGCGGGAGGGTACAATGAGCAGTTCTTC
-,11,TRBJ1-1,TRBV4-1,-,CASSQLDGAFF,TGCGCCAGCAGCCAACTTGATGGGGCTTTCTTT
TRBD2,16,TRBJ2-2,TRBV28,-,CASSLGGRGNTGELFF,TGTGCCAGCAGTCTCGGGGGGAGAGGGAACACCGGGGAGCTGTTTTTT
-,12,TRBJ2-7,TRBV4-3,-,CASSQAVDEQYF,TGCGCCAGCAGCCAAGCAGTTGACGAGCAGTACTTC
-,11,TRBJ2-3,TRBV4-2,-,CASSLADTQYF,TGTGCCAGCTCTTTGGCAGATACGCAGTATTTT
TRBD1,15,TRBJ2-2,TRBV5-1,-,CASSHGQGGTGELFF,TGCGCCAGCAGCCACGGACAGGGGGGCACCGGGGAGCTGTTTTTT
-,18,TRBJ2-2,TRBV6-4,-,CASSDRIQGPLNTGELFF,TGTGCCAGCAGTGACCGCATACAGGGTCCGTTGAACACCGGGGAGCTGTTTTTT